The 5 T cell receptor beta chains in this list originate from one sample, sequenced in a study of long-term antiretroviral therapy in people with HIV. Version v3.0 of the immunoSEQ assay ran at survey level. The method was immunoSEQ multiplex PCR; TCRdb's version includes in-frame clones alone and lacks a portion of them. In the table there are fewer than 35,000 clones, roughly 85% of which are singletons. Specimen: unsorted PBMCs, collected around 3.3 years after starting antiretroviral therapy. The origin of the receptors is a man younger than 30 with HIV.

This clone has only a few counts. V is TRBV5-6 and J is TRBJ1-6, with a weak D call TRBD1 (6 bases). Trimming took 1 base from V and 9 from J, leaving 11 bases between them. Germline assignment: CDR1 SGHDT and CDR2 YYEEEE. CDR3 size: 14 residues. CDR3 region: CASSLPQGISPLHF. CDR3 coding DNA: TGTGCCAGCAGCTTGCCGCAGGGGATTTCACCCCTCCACTTT.

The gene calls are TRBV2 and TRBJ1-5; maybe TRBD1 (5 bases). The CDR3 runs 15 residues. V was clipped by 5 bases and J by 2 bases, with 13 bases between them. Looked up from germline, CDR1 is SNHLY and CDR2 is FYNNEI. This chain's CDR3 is CASSYRGAGNQPQHF. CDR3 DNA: TGTGCCAGCAGTTATAGGGGCGCGGGCAATCAGCCCCAGCATTTT.

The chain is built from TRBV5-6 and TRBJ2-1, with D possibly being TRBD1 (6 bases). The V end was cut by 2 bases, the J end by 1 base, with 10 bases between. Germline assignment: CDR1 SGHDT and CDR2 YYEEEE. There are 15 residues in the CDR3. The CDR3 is CASSLDRLSYNEQFF. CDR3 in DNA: TGTGCCAGCAGCTTAGACAGGTTGTCCTACAATGAGCAGTTCTTC.

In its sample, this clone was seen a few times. This CDR3 is CASSEGRGYTF. The DNA for the CDR3 is TGTGCCAGCAGTGAAGGACGTGGCTACACCTTC. The rearrangement links TRBV25-1 to TRBJ1-2; D gene uncertain. The germline V gene encodes CDR1 MGHDK and CDR2 SYGVNS. Trimming pared 2 bases from V and 7 bases from J, leaving 5 bases between. This CDR3 contains 11 residues.

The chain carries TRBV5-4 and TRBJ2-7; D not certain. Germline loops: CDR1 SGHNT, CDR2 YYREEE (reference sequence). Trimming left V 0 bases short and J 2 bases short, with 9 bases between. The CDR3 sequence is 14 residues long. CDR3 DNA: TGTGCCAGCAGCTTGGGGGTTGGGACCTACGAGCAGTACTTC. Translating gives CASSLGVGTYEQYF.